This TCR beta chain was found in a study of blood T cell repertoires in COVID-19. Study-wide context: From the United States, Italy and Spain came samples of acute and convalescent COVID-19. T cells, B-cell-depleted T cells, or PBMCs supplied cDNA or gDNA.

Source study methods: Estimates of nucleated cell counts were drawn from the amplification of reference gene primers. The data were produced by immunoSEQ multiplex PCR, yet TCRdb's version contains in-frame clones alone and is incomplete. That table gives V, J and clone size, and the DNA gave D and trimming. Here the sample spans hundreds of thousands of clones, 70% to 90% being singletons. The V end lost 8 bases, the J end lost 2 bases, and 9 bases lay between the germline ends. The CDR3 loop spans 12 amino acids. The germline V gene encodes CDR1 MDHEN and CDR2 SYDVKM. During active infection, Seattle patients enrolled and were then monitored through disease.

The chain couples TRBV28 to TRBJ2-5, with D possibly TRBD2 on 5 matching bases. This TCR was sampled from a woman in her sixties or seventies with COVID-19, enrolled during active disease. The sequenced sample was peripheral blood. CDR3 residues: CASGLRQETQYF. CDR3 in DNA: TGTGCCAGCGGACTGAGACAAGAGACCCAGTACTTC.